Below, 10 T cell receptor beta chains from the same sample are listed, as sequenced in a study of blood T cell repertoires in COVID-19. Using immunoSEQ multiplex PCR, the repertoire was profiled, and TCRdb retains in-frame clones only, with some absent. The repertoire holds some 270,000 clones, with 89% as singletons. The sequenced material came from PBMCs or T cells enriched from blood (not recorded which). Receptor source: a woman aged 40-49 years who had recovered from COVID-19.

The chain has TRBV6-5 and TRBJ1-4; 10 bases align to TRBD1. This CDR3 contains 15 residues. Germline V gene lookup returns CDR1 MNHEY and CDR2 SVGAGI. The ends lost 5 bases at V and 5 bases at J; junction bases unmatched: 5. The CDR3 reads CASSHRTGGNEKLFF. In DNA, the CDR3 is TGTGCCAGCAGTCACAGGACAGGGGGAAATGAAAAACTGTTTTTT.

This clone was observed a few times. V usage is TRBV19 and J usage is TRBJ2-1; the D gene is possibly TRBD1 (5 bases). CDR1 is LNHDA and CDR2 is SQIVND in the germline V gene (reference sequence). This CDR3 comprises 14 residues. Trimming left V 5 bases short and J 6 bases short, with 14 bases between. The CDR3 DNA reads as TGTGCCAGTAGTCAGGTGGGCAGGGTCAATGAGCAGTTCTTC. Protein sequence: CASSQVGRVNEQFF. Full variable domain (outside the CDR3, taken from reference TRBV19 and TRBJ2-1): DGGITQSPKYLFRKEGQNVTLSCEQNLNHDAMYWYRQDPGQGLRLIYYSQIVNDFQKGDIAEGYSVSREKKESFPLTVTSAQKNPTAFYLCASSQVGRVNEQFFGPGTRLTVL.

The CDR3 reads CASSNKQGSDDYTF. CDR3 coding DNA: TGTGCCAGCAGTAACAAACAGGGAAGTGATGACTACACCTTC. The rearrangement uses TRBV2 and TRBJ1-2; TRBD1 might be the D (6 bases). The germline CDR1 and CDR2 sequences are SNHLY and FYNNEI. The CDR3 extends over 14 amino acids. The V and J ends lost 5 bases and 10 bases respectively, with 20 bases between them. Full variable domain (outside the CDR3, taken from reference TRBV2 and TRBJ1-2): EPEVTQTPSHQVTQMGQEVILRCVPISNHLYFYWYRQILGQKVEFLVSFYNNEISEKSEIFDDQFSVERPDGSNFTLKIRSTKLEDSAMYFCASSNKQGSDDYTFGSGTRLTVV.

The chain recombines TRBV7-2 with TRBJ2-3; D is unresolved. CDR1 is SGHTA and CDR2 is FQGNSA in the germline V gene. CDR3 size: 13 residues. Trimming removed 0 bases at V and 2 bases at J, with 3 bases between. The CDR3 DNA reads TGTGCCAGCAGCTTAGCATACACAGATACGCAGTATTTT. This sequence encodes CASSLAYTDTQYF.

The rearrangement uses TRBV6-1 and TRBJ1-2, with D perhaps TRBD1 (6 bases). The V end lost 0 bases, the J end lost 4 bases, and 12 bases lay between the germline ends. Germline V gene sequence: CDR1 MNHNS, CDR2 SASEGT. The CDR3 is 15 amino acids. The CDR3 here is CASSEASGGLYGYTF. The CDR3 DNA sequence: TGTGCCAGCAGTGAAGCTTCGGGGGGGCTCTATGGCTACACCTTC.

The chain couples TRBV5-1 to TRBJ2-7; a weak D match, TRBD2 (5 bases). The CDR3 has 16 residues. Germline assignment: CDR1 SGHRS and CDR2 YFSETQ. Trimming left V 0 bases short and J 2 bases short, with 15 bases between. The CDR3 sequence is CASSLDPPGRTYEQYF. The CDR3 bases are TGCGCCAGCAGCTTGGATCCTCCGGGAAGGACCTACGAGCAGTACTTC.

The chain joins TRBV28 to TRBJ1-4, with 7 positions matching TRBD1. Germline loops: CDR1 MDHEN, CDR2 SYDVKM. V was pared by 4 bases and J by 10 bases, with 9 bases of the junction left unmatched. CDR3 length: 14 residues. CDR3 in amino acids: CASSSDDRDAKLFF. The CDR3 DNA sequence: TGTGCCAGCAGTTCAGACGACAGGGACGCAAAACTGTTTTTT.

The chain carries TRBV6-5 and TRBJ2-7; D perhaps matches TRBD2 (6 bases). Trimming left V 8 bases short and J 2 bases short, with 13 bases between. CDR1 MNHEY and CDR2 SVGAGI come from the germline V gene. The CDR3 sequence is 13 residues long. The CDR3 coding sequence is TGTGCCAGCCGCTCCGGGGGACCCTACGAGCAGTACTTC. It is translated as CASRSGGPYEQYF.

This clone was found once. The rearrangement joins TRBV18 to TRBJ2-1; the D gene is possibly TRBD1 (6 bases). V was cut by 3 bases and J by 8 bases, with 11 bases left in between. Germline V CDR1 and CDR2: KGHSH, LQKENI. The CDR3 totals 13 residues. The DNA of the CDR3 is TGTGCCAGCTCACCGCCGGCAGGGGATGAGCAGTTCTTC. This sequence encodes CASSPPAGDEQFF.

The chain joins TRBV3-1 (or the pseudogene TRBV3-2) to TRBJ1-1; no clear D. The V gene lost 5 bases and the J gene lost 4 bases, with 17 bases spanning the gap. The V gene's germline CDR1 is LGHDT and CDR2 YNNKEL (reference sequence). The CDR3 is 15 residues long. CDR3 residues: CASSLAAAGGTEAFF. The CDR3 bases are TGTGCCAGCAGCTTGGCGGCCGCGGGAGGCACTGAAGCTTTCTTT.